This TCR beta chain was captured in a study of blood T cell repertoires in COVID-19. This CDR3 is 13 amino acids long. Deletions cut 3 bases from V and 2 bases from J, with 10 bases between. CDR1 DFQATT and CDR2 SNEGSKA come from the germline V gene (reference sequence). The study assigned cohorts using participant-reported clinical history. Libraries were prepared by immunoSEQ multiplex PCR; TCRdb keeps only in-frame clonotypes and omits some of them. The sample lists 340,000 or so clones, approximately 86% occurring once. Sequenced: PBMCs or T cells enriched from blood (not recorded which). The genes are TRBV20-1 and TRBJ1-1; D gene uncertain. The source is a woman in her thirties or forties with acute COVID-19. The CDR3 nucleotides read TGCAGTGCTAGTAGTCCGGTTAACACTGAAGCTTTCTTT. Translation: CSASSPVNTEAFF.